This TCR beta chain appears in the sequencing data of a study of OX40 agonist ivuxolimab in advanced cancers. Study-level background: Hepatocellular carcinoma, melanoma, renal cell or head and neck cancer was diagnosed in the dose-escalation patients. Allowance was made for prior anti-PD-1, anti-PD-L1 or anti-CTLA-4 therapy, and approximately 40% had some. Study-wide findings and caveats: The study found that CD8+ T cells averaged more expanded clones than CD4+. Expanded peripheral T cells had an undetermined antigen specificity.

Notes on this clone: Its antigen is undetermined.

Germline assignment: CDR1 MGHDK and CDR2 SYGVNS. Trimming removed 4 bases at V and 6 bases at J, with 12 bases between. The length of the CDR3 is 13 residues. Sequenced by immunoSEQ multiplex PCR; TCRdb stores in-frame clones only, minus some. The table lists about 62,000 clones, roughly 90% of them singletons. The sample consisted of CD4+ or CD8+ T cells sorted from blood, taken in a trial of the OX40 agonist ivuxolimab. This sequence originates from an adult with an advanced solid tumor such as melanoma, head and neck, liver or kidney cancer. V and J are TRBV25-1 and TRBJ1-2; unclear D gene. In nucleotides, the CDR3 is TGTGCCAGCAGTGTACAGTGGGCGGATGGCTACACCTTC. Its protein is CASSVQWADGYTF.